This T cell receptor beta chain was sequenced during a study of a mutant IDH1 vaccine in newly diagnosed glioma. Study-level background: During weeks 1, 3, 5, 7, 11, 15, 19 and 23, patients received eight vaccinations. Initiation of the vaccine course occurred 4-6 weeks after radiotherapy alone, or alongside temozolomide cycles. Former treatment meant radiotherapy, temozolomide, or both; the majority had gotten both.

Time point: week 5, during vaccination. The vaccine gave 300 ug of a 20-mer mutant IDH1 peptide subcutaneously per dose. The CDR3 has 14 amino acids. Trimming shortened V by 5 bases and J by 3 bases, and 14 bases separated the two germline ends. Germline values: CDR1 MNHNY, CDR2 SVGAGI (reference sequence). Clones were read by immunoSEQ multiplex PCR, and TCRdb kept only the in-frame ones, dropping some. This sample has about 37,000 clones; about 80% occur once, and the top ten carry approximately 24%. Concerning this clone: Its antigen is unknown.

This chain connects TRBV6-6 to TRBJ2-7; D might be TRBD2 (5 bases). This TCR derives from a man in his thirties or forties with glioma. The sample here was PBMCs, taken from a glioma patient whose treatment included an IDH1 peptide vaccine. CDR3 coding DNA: TGTGCCAGCAGTCCCGCCGGTGAGGGCTACGAGCAGTACTTC. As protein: CASSPAGEGYEQYF.